The 29 T cell receptor beta chains below were found in one sample sequenced in a study of CD8 T cells in ankylosing spondylitis. TCRdb reanalysed the 5' RACE reads using MiXCR and keeps one entry per CDR3 protein. The sample consists of some 180,000 distinct CDR3 sequences, around a sixth of them appearing once. Material for sequencing was blood, either unsorted or a sorted T cell fraction (not recorded which). The receptor source for this set is a male donor between 5 and 29 years old with ankylosing spondylitis or in good health (not recorded which).

This clonotype was counted at least ten times. V usage is TRBV4-1 and J usage is TRBJ1-6, with no clear D. The V gene's germline CDR1 is MGHRA and CDR2 YSYEKL. This CDR3 contains 13 residues. V lost 2 bases and J 11 bases, leaving 10 bases between the germline ends. The CDR3 sequence: CASSQRDLTPLHF. CDR3 DNA: TGCGCCAGCAGCCAAAGGGATTTGACACCCCTCCACTTT.

This clonotype was counted ten times or more. The chain is built from TRBV12-3 or TRBV12-4 and TRBJ2-1; the match to TRBD1 covers 9 bases. After removal of 7 bases from V and 6 bases from J, the junction contained 10 bases not matched to a gene. This CDR3 region has 15 residues. Here the CDR3 DNA reads TGTGCCAGCAATTCCCAGGGACAGGGTGCCAATGAGCAGTTCTTC. Protein sequence: CASNSQGQGANEQFF.

Ten or more counts support this clonotype. CDR3 residues: CAISYRDDYEQYF. The CDR3 DNA is TGTGCCATCTCCTACAGGGATGACTACGAGCAGTACTTC. J is TRBJ2-7 and V is TRBV10-3, with a tentative D call TRBD1 (6 bases). The CDR3 is 13 amino acids. V dropped 8 bases and J dropped 3 bases, with 14 bases sitting between them. The germline V gene encodes CDR1 ENHRY and CDR2 SYGVKD.

This clonotype was recorded at least ten times. This sequence joins TRBV7-2 and TRBJ1-3; possibly TRBD1 for D (5 bases). Germline CDR1 reads SGHTA; CDR2 reads FQGNSA. CDR3 length: 17 amino acids. Trimming removed 0 bases from V and 0 bases from J, with 12 bases in between. As DNA, the CDR3 is TGTGCCAGCAGCTTAGCGAGACAGCTTAGCTCTGGAAACACCATATATTTT. This codes for CASSLARQLSSGNTIYF.

This chain connects TRBV29-1 to TRBJ1-2; 12 bases match TRBD1. This CDR3 is 16 amino acids long. The germline V gene encodes CDR1 SQVTM and CDR2 ANQGSEA. J lost 2 bases, V lost 4 bases, and 8 bases had no gene match. The CDR3 nucleotides read TGCAGCGTTGCCCTGGGACAGGGGGCGCGCAACTATGGCTACACCTTC. This gives the protein CSVALGQGARNYGYTF.

This clonotype was picked up many times. The chain joins TRBV20-1 to TRBJ2-7; a possible D gene is TRBD1 (5 bases). The V end was cut by 6 bases, the J end by 2 bases, with 14 bases between. Germline loops: CDR1 DFQATT, CDR2 SNEGSKA (reference sequence). This CDR3 has 13 residues. The CDR3 loop reads CSAATAATYEQYF. The DNA for the CDR3 is TGCAGTGCAGCGACAGCCGCAACCTACGAGCAGTACTTC.

This clonotype was counted ten times or more. The chain links TRBV5-6 to TRBJ1-5; 11 bases map to TRBD1. CDR1 SGHDT and CDR2 YYEEEE come from the germline V gene. Trimming took 3 bases from V and 7 from J; bases not matched to a gene: 15. This CDR3 has 18 residues. The CDR3 DNA sequence: TGTGCCAGCAGCTCCAGGCGGCGGACAGGGGGCGCGCAGCAGCCCCAGCATTTT. Translating gives CASSSRRRTGGAQQPQHF. Based on the CDR3 plus reference TRBV5-6 and TRBJ1-5, the full variable domain is DAGVTQSPTHLIKTRGQQVTLRCSPKSGHDTVSWYQQALGQGPQFIFQYYEEEERQRGNFPDRFSGHQFPNYSSELNVNALLLGDSALYLCASSSRRRTGGAQQPQHFGDGTRLSIL.

The genes are TRBV29-1 and TRBJ2-3; perhaps TRBD1 as D (5 bases). V lost 3 bases to trimming and J lost 1 base, with 14 bases between them. Germline CDR1 and CDR2: SQVTM and ANQGSEA. The CDR3 runs 15 residues. Here the CDR3 DNA reads TGCAGCGTTGATCGTCCAGGGATCGGCACAGATACGCAGTATTTT. Protein sequence: CSVDRPGIGTDTQYF.

This clonotype has a handful of counts. The genes are TRBV27 and TRBJ2-5; 9 nucleotides align to TRBD1. Germline V lookup: CDR1 MNHEY, CDR2 SMNVEV (reference sequence). V lost 2 bases to trimming and J lost 5 bases; unmatched junction nucleotides: 3. The CDR3 covers 14 residues. CDR3 residues: CASSLGTGYETQYF. CDR3 in DNA: TGTGCCAGCAGTTTAGGGACAGGGTACGAGACCCAGTACTTC.

The rearrangement joins TRBV5-5 to TRBJ2-3, with unresolved D. Germline CDR1 is SGHKS and CDR2 is YYEKEE (reference sequence). V dropped 0 bases and J dropped 3 bases, with 8 bases sitting between them. The CDR3 covers 14 residues. The DNA of the CDR3 is TGTGCCAGCAGCTTGGTTGTGAAAACAGATACGCAGTATTTT. The encoded protein is CASSLVVKTDTQYF.

This clonotype has at least ten counts. This chain links TRBV5-1 with TRBJ2-1; perhaps TRBD2 as D (6 bases). V was trimmed by 1 base and J by 8 bases, leaving 10 bases between them. This CDR3 has 13 residues. From germline, CDR1 is SGHRS and CDR2 YFSETQ. The CDR3 coding sequence is TGCGCCAGCAGCTTGACCGGGAGCTATGAGCAGTTCTTC. Protein: CASSLTGSYEQFF.

This clonotype was counted at least ten times. V and J are TRBV20-1 and TRBJ2-1; 8 nucleotides match TRBD2. After removal of 0 bases from V and 8 bases from J, the junction contained 12 bases not matched to a gene. Germline assignment: CDR1 DFQATT and CDR2 SNEGSKA (reference sequence). The CDR3 spans 16 residues. The CDR3 bases are TGCAGTGCTAGAGACGCCTCCGGCGGGAGGTTCGATGAGCAGTTCTTC. Residues: CSARDASGGRFDEQFF.

This clonotype was found many times. The chain links TRBV4-1 to TRBJ2-3; D may correspond to TRBD1 or TRBD2 (5 bases each). The germline V gene has CDR1 MGHRA and CDR2 YSYEKL. CDR3 length: 14 amino acids. Trimming shortened V by 0 bases and J by 2 bases, and 6 bases separated the two germline ends. This CDR3 is CASSQDGATDTQYF. The CDR3 bases are TGCGCCAGCAGCCAAGACGGGGCCACAGATACGCAGTATTTT.

This chain uses TRBV29-1 with TRBJ2-1, with 11 bases that match TRBD2. Germline V lookup: CDR1 SQVTM, CDR2 ANQGSEA. CDR3 length: 13 amino acids. Trimming removed 7 bases from V and 8 bases from J; junction bases left unmatched: 7. The CDR3 loop reads CSGQLAGEDEQFF. CDR3 nucleotide sequence: TGCAGCGGCCAACTAGCGGGAGAAGATGAGCAGTTCTTC.

The table lists this clonotype with many counts. The J gene is TRBJ2-4, the V gene TRBV12-3 or TRBV12-4; the D gene is possibly TRBD1 (6 bases). Trimming removed 6 bases from V and 4 bases from J, with 13 bases in between. CDR3 length: 14 amino acids. This chain's CDR3 is CASSRAGVKNIQYF. DNA of the CDR3: TGTGCCAGCAGCCGAGCAGGGGTGAAAAACATTCAGTACTTC.

This clonotype was counted at least ten times. The genes are TRBV18 and TRBJ2-7, with TRBD1 as a possible D gene (6 bases). V shed 5 bases and J shed 3 bases, with 11 bases lying between them. The V gene's germline CDR1 is KGHSH and CDR2 LQKENI. The CDR3 has 13 amino acids. DNA for the CDR3: TGTGCCAGCTCAGGGGGACAAAGCTACGAGCAGTACGTC. Protein product: CASSGGQSYEQYV.

This clonotype was counted only a few times. The J gene is TRBJ2-7, the V gene TRBV20-1; 9 bases match TRBD2. CDR1 and CDR2 (germline): DFQATT, SNEGSKA (reference sequence). After removal of 3 bases from V and 5 bases from J, the junction contained 8 bases not matched to a gene. The CDR3 is 14 amino acids. The chain's CDR3 is CSARRAGGNDEQYF. The CDR3 region has the DNA TGCAGTGCTAGGCGGGCGGGAGGGAACGACGAGCAGTACTTC.

This chain uses TRBV7-6 with TRBJ2-5; 10 nucleotides line up with TRBD2. This CDR3 is built from 13 residues. V lost 10 bases and J lost 5; bases outside the gene matches: 7. Germline V CDR1 and CDR2: SGHVS, FNYEAQ. As DNA, the CDR3 is TGTGCCATGGGGCTAGCGGGAGAGGAGACCCAGTACTTC. It is translated as CAMGLAGEETQYF.

In this sample, this clonotype turned up many times. The genes are TRBV21-1 and TRBJ2-7. TRBV21-1 is labeled a pseudogene. CDR3 length equals 12 residues. The DNA of the CDR3 is TGTGCCAGCAGCAAAAACAACTACGAGCAGTACTTC. Its protein product is CASSKNNYEQYF.

The sample holds many counts of this clonotype. The V and J genes are TRBV7-9 and TRBJ2-1; D is possibly TRBD2 (5 bases). CDR1 is SEHNR and CDR2 is FQNEAQ in the germline V gene (reference sequence). Trimming pared 5 bases from V and 10 bases from J, leaving 18 bases between. The CDR3 length is 14 residues. Written as DNA, the CDR3 is TGTGCCAGCAGCACTCCTGCCTCAAGCGGAGAGCAGTTCTTC. This translates into CASSTPASSGEQFF.

This clonotype was detected ten times or more. V usage is TRBV4-2 and J usage is TRBJ1-1, with D unclear. V dropped 0 bases and J dropped 5 bases, with 10 bases sitting between them. CDR1 and CDR2 from the germline V gene are LGHNA and YNFKEQ. This CDR3 has 14 residues. The CDR3: CASSQELRKTEAFF. The CDR3 DNA follows: TGTGCCAGCAGCCAAGAATTACGGAAAACTGAAGCTTTCTTT.

This clonotype was counted ten times or more. The chain carries TRBV7-2 and TRBJ2-1; 13 bases fit TRBD2. Germline V gene sequence: CDR1 SGHTA, CDR2 FQGNSA. J was trimmed by 7 bases and V by 6 bases; bases with no gene match: 9. This CDR3 region has 16 residues. CDR3 nucleotide sequence: TGTGCCAGCAGTGGAGGGGGGACTAGCGGGAAGAATGAGCAGTTCTTC. The encoded protein is CASSGGGTSGKNEQFF.

This clonotype was observed a few times. This may come from a read error, since a much larger clone is one base off. The V call is TRBV20-1, the J call TRBJ2-1, with 8 bases fitting TRBD2. The V gene's germline CDR1 is DFQATT and CDR2 SNEGSKA (reference sequence). The CDR3 is 14 residues long. With 2 bases clipped from V and 4 bases from J, the junction kept 4 bases outside the gene matches. This CDR3 reads CSARQRERYNEQFF. In DNA form, the CDR3 reads TGCAGTGCTAGACAGCGGGAGAGGTACAATGAGCAGTTCTTC.

The table lists this clonotype with many counts. This chain links TRBV14 with TRBJ2-7; TRBD2 is a possible D gene (6 bases). The V gene's germline CDR1 is SGHDN and CDR2 FVKESK. The CDR3 extends over 16 amino acids. V gave up 1 base and J gave up 7 bases, with 20 bases separating them. This CDR3 reads CASSQASGGIGGEQYF. The DNA of the CDR3 is TGTGCCAGCAGCCAAGCTTCCGGGGGAATTGGTGGAGAGCAGTACTTC.

This clonotype was picked up many times. A read error may account for a junction end that differs from germline. The chain is built from TRBV12-3 or TRBV12-4 and TRBJ2-1, with D possibly being TRBD1 (6 bases). The CDR3 totals 13 residues. The DNA of the CDR3 is TGCGCCAGCAGCCCAGGACAGTACAATGAGCAGTTCTTC. This encodes CASSPGQYNEQFF.

This clonotype was observed at least ten times. The V call is TRBV5-1, the J call TRBJ1-2; tentatively, D is TRBD1 (5 bases). V was pared by 2 bases and J by 4 bases, with 12 bases between. CDR3 size: 14 residues. Germline CDR1 reads SGHRS; CDR2 reads YFSETQ. The CDR3 DNA sequence: TGCGCCAGCAGCTTTCGGACGCAGGGCTATGGCTACACCTTC. Translated, it gives CASSFRTQGYGYTF.

In this sample, this clonotype turned up many times. The chain has TRBV12-3 or TRBV12-4 and TRBJ2-5; D unclear. The ends were cut back, 4 bases at V and 3 bases at J, with 12 bases in the middle. The CDR3 loop spans 14 amino acids. For the CDR3, the DNA is TGTGCCAGCAGTTGGGTCGGTAATGAAGAGACCCAGTACTTC. Translating gives CASSWVGNEETQYF.

This clonotype was detected ten times or more. The chain links TRBV4-1 to TRBJ1-2; TRBD1 is a possible D gene (6 bases). Germline CDR1 is MGHRA and CDR2 is YSYEKL. V shed 0 bases and J shed 5 bases, with 19 bases lying between them. The CDR3 spans 17 residues. This CDR3 reads CASSQDFGGAILYGYTF. Written as DNA, the CDR3 is TGCGCCAGCAGCCAAGATTTCGGGGGGGCAATACTATATGGCTACACCTTC.

This clonotype has ten or more counts. The chain couples TRBV9 to TRBJ1-6; 8 nucleotides agree with TRBD1. V gave up 3 bases and J gave up 8 bases; unmatched junction bases: 10. CDR3 length: 16 amino acids. CDR1 is SGDLS and CDR2 is YYNGEE in the germline V gene. As DNA, the CDR3 is TGTGCCAGCAGCGATACCAGGGGGCCTGGGGATTCACCCCTCCACTTT. Protein product: CASSDTRGPGDSPLHF.